A selection of T cell receptor beta chains follows, all from one sample in a study of cytomegalovirus exposure and HLA in healthy donors. The repertoire was sequenced with immunoSEQ multiplex PCR; TCRdb's copy has only in-frame clones and lacks some. The profile shows roughly 200,000 clones, over 70% of them singletons. Material: PBMCs. These receptors all come from a male donor in good health and CMV-seronegative. The CDR3 runs from the conserved cysteine through the conserved F or W. D genes are given only for firm matches. Clone size is shown for a subset of rows, as once, few, many or a class of expanded clone.

-,TRBJ1-3,TRBV19,few,TGTGCCTCCCGTGTAGGAGACTCTGGAAACACCATATATTTT,CASRVGDSGNTIYF
-,TRBJ1-1,TRBV30,-,TGTGCCTGGAGTGACAGACACAGGAACACTGAAGCTTTCTTT,CAWSDRHRNTEAFF
TRBD1,TRBJ1-5,TRBV28,few,TGTGCCAGCAGCTTCAGGGGGCGCGGGAATCAGCCCCAGCATTTT,CASSFRGRGNQPQHF
-,TRBJ1-1,TRBV6-5,-,TGTGCCAGCAGTTACCAGGGCGCTGCTGAAGCTTTCTTT,CASSYQGAAEAFF
TRBD2,TRBJ2-7,TRBV7-2,-,TGTGCCAGCAGCCGGACTAGCGGGGGAGAACGCTCCTACGAGCAGTACTTC,CASSRTSGGERSYEQYF
-,TRBJ2-5,TRBV6-1,-,TGTGCCAGCAGGGAAGGGGTAACAGGACATCAGTACTTC,CASREGVTGHQYF
-,TRBJ1-5,TRBV19,-,TGTGCCAGTAGTATAAAAAAGGGGATCGAGAATCAGCCCCAGCATTTT,CASSIKKGIENQPQHF
TRBD2,TRBJ2-3,TRBV6-1,-,TGTGCCAGCAGTGAATTTACTGGGGCTAGCGGGAGGGCCTTGGCAGATACGCAGTATTTT,CASSEFTGASGRALADTQYF
-,TRBJ2-1,TRBV27,once,TGTGCCAGCAGTTTATCCACAGTATTAGTGGGTGCCCATGAGCAGTTCTTC,CASSLSTVLVGAHEQFF
TRBD2,TRBJ2-3,TRBV6-4,few,TGTGCCAGCAGTTACGGCGGGAGGACCACAGATACGCAGTATTTT,CASSYGGRTTDTQYF
-,TRBJ1-2,TRBV6-4,-,TGTGCCAGCAGTGAAGGAGCTAACTATGGCTACACCTTC,CASSEGANYGYTF
TRBD1,TRBJ1-5,TRBV5-1,few,TGCGCCAGCAGCCCGACGCCGGGACAGAAGAATCAGCCCCAGCATTTT,CASSPTPGQKNQPQHF
TRBD1,TRBJ1-6,TRBV6-5,-,TGTGCCAGCAGTCCTCAGGGGGCCCTTCGGTCACCCCTCCACTTT,CASSPQGALRSPLHF
-,TRBJ2-7,TRBV4-1,-,TGCGCCAGCAGCCAAGGGACTATGGTTACCTACGAGCAGTACTTC,CASSQGTMVTYEQYF
-,TRBJ2-6,TRBV7-9,-,TGTGCCAAACTAGAAGGCCCGAGTGGCTCTGGGGCCAACGTCCTGACTTTC,CAKLEGPSGSGANVLTF
TRBD2,TRBJ2-7,TRBV28,-,TGTGCCAGCAGTTTGGCGGGAGCCCCCTACGAGCAGTACTTC,CASSLAGAPYEQYF
-,TRBJ1-6,TRBV9,-,TGTGCCAGCAGCGTCGGAGTCCCATTCCATTCACCCCTCCACTTT,CASSVGVPFHSPLHF
TRBD2,TRBJ2-1,TRBV28,-,TGTGCCAGCAGTTTATTCGGAACTAGCGGTTACAATGAGCAGTTCTTC,CASSLFGTSGYNEQFF
-,TRBJ1-2,TRBV6-1,-,TGTGCCAGCAGTGAAACCGGTGGCTACACCTTC,CASSETGGYTF
TRBD2,TRBJ2-3,TRBV28,-,TGTGCCAGCAGTACCAAAAGCGGGAGGGCCTCGATAACAGATACGCAGTATTTT,CASSTKSGRASITDTQYF
-,TRBJ1-1,TRBV7-3,-,TGTGCCAGCAGCTTAAATGGTGCGGGGTTCACTGAAGCTTTCTTT,CASSLNGAGFTEAFF
TRBD2,TRBJ2-2,TRBV5-1,-,TGCGCCATCCGCGATCTAGCGGGATCTAACACCGGGGAGCTGTTTTTT,CAIRDLAGSNTGELFF
TRBD1,TRBJ1-2,TRBV30,-,TGTGCCTGGACTCGAGGGGGCCCCCGTGGCTACACCTTC,CAWTRGGPRGYTF
TRBD1,TRBJ1-5,TRBV7-8,-,TGTGCCAGCAGCCCCTTCTCCGGGACAGGATCCTATAGCAATCAGCCCCAGCATTTT,CASSPFSGTGSYSNQPQHF
-,TRBJ2-7,TRBV7-2,few,TGTGCCAGCAGCTTAGTAGAGGGTCGCGAGCAGTACTTC,CASSLVEGREQYF
TRBD1,TRBJ1-5,TRBV19,once,TGTGCCAGTAGTATTGGACGAGGGGGCGAGATCAATCAGCCCCAGCATTTT,CASSIGRGGEINQPQHF
TRBD2,TRBJ2-3,TRBV6-6,-,TGTGCCAGCAGCGTAAGAGCGGGAGCCACAGATACGCAGTATTTT,CASSVRAGATDTQYF
-,TRBJ2-7,TRBV4-2,-,TGTGCCAGCAGCCAAGCGAGCGGCTCCTACGAGCAGTACTTC,CASSQASGSYEQYF
-,TRBJ1-1,TRBV4-1,-,TGCGCCAGCAGCCAACAGGAATTGAACACTGAAGCTTTCTTT,CASSQQELNTEAFF
-,TRBJ1-5,TRBV5-6,-,TGTGCCAGCAGCCGAGGGTTCACAAGCAATCAGCCCCAGCATTTT,CASSRGFTSNQPQHF
TRBD1,TRBJ2-5,TRBV6-5,-,TGTGCCAGCAGTTACTCGGACAGGGGCCAGGAGACCCAGTACTTC,CASSYSDRGQETQYF
-,TRBJ2-2,TRBV11-3,-,TGTGCCAGCAGCTTAAGAACAGGGCCCGGGGAGCTGTTTTTT,CASSLRTGPGELFF